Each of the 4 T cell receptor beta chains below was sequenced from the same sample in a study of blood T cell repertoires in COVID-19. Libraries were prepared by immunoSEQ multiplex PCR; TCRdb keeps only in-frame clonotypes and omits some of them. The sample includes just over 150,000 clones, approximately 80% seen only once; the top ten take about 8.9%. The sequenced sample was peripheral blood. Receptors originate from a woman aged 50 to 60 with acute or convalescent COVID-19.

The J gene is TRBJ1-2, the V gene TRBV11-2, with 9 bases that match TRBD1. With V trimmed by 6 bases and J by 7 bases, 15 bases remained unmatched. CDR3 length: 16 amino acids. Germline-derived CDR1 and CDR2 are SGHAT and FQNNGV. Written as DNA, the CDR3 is TGTGCCAGCAGACCGGGGACAGGGTCTAATAGTCTTGGCTACACCTTC. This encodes CASRPGTGSNSLGYTF.

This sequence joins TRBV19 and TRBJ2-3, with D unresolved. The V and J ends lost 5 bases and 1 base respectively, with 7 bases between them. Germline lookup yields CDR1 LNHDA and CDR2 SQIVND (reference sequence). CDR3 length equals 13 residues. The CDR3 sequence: CASSPEGTDTQYF. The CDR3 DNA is TGTGCCAGTAGTCCAGAAGGCACAGATACGCAGTATTTT. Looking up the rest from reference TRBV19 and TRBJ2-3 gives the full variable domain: DGGITQSPKYLFRKEGQNVTLSCEQNLNHDAMYWYRQDPGQGLRLIYYSQIVNDFQKGDIAEGYSVSREKKESFPLTVTSAQKNPTAFYLCASSPEGTDTQYFGPGTRLTVL.

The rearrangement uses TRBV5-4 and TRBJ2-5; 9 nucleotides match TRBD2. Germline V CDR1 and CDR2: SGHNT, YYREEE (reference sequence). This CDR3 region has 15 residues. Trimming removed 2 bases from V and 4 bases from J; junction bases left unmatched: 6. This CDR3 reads CASSFRAGGGETQYF. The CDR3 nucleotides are TGTGCCAGCAGCTTCCGAGCGGGGGGAGGAGAGACCCAGTACTTC.

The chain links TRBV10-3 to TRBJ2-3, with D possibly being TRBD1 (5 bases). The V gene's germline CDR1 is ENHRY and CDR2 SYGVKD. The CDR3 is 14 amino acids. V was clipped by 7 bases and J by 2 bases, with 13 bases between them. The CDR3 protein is CAINRDSLTDTQYF. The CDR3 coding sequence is TGTGCCATCAACCGAGACAGCCTCACAGATACGCAGTATTTT.